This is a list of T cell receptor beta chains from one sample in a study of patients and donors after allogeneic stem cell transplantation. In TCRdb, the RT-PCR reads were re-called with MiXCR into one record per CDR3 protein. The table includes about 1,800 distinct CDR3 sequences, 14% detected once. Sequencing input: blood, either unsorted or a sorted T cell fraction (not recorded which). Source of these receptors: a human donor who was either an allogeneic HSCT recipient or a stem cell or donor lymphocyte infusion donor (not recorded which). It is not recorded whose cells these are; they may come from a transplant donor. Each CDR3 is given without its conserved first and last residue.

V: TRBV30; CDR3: ACIYAGNSPLH
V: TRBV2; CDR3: ASSADRGYSPLH
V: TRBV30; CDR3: AWSELDRQYNEQF
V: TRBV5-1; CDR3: ASSDRVDSPLH
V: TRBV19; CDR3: ASHRGNQPQH
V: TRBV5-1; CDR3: ASSLDPGLQPQH
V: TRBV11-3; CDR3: ASSSGAYNEQF
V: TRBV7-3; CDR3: ASSLKGSSYNEQF
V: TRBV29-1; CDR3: SVASRERAF
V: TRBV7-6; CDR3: ASTGTERETQY
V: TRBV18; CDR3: ASSPSGGRTEAF
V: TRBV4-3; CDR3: ASSQDLADTQY
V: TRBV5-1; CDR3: ASSLQGSPLH
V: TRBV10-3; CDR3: AIGDSYEQY
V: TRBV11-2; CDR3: ASSLEPGGKLF
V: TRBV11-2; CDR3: ASSLRVGPSGELF
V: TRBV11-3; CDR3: ASSVGRNNEQF
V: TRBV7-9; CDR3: ASSLGTANTEAF
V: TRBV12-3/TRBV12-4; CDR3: ASSKELWRNPNYGYT
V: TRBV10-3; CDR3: AIRGRDGNSPLH
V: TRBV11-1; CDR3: ASSLGQGAQNYGYT
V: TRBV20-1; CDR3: SAKTVWDEQF
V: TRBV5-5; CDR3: ASSSGSSQGRAF
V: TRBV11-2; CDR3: ASSATTGVQETQY
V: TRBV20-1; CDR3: SARDPSRQIHEQY
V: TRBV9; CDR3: ASSVGIAAETQY
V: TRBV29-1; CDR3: SVEVGRGGTGYT
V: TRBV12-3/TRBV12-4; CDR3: ASTLGLAGGGMDEQF
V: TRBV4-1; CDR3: ASSHRATGEQY
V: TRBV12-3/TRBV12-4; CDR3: ASSPGSGELF
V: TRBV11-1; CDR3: ASSLVGPAPF
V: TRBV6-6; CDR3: ASSSGGSSYEQY
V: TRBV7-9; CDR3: ASSLAFSYNEQF
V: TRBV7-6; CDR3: ASSLARVNEQF
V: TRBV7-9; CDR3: ASSKYTDTQY
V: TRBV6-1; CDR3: ASSLLQGANTGELF
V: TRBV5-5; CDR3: ASSLHNPGTEAF
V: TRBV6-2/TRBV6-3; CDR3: ASSSPWGSYEQY
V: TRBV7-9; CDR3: ASSWGPNEQF
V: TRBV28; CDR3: ASSLSWVTGEQF
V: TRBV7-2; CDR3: ASSLDAYTDTQY
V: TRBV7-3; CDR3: ASSLQKYNEQF
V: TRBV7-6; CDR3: ASSRAPDETQY
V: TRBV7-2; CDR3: ASSLGRLAGALPYNEQF
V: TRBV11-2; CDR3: ASSPLRLLAKNIQY
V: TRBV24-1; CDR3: ATSAPSSYNEQF
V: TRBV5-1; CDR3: ASREAGGRSSYNEQF
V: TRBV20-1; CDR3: SARRTGTGANVLT